This TCR beta chain was captured by sequencing in a study of shared clonotypes between healthy human individuals. The naive CD8 fraction comprised CD45RO-negative cells positively selected for CCR7 and excluded terminally differentiated effector memory CD45RA+ cells. Profiling relied on immunoSEQ multiplex PCR, and the TCRdb table lists in-frame clones only, not all of them. The profile covers roughly 2,000,000 clones, with about 93% appearing a single time and less than 2% taken by the ten largest. The sequenced sample consisted of naive CD8+ T cells from PBMCs. The sequence came from a man between 18 and 35 years old in good health. Some clones in this sample may be carry-over from other donors' samples.

CDR3 nucleotides: TGTGCCAGCAGCGGGGGACAGGGCTACGAGCAGTACTTC. As protein: CASSGGQGYEQYF. The rearrangement links TRBV13 to TRBJ2-7; 9 bases fit TRBD1. CDR3 length: 13 amino acids. V lost 5 bases and J lost 3; bases outside the gene matches: 2. Germline V lookup: CDR1 PRHDT, CDR2 FYEKMQ (reference sequence).